The clone carrying this T cell receptor beta chain was observed at least ten times. These data are taken from a study of regulatory T cells in long-lasting Graves disease. This CDR3 region has 15 residues. V gave up 2 bases and J gave up 2 bases, with 12 bases separating them. Time point defined: newly diagnosed GD, antithyroid drugs for less than 3 months. RNA extracted from PBMCs served as the sequencing template. CDR3-region Arm-PCR and iRepertoire HTBI primers produced the TCR beta libraries. TCRdb re-called the multiplex PCR reads through MiXCR, storing one row per CDR3 protein. The repertoire consists of hundreds of thousands of distinct CDR3 sequences, with around 15% occurring once and the leading ten covering approximately 18%. These same records also appear under a second study, on T cells in Graves' hyperthyroidism and ophthalmopathy. That paper states: HTBI primers were used for first-round RT-PCR of the TCR CDR3.

The receptor was isolated from a woman aged 30 to 39 with Graves disease. Here the sequenced sample was peripheral blood mononuclear cells (PBMCs), taken at new diagnosis, from a patient treated with antithyroid drugs. V usage is TRBV12-3 or TRBV12-4 and J usage is TRBJ2-5, with D perhaps TRBD1 (7 bases). The chain's CDR3 is CASSLSQGGQETQYF. DNA of the CDR3: TGTGCCAGCAGTTTATCGCAGGGGGGACAAGAGACCCAGTACTTC.